Shown below are 18 T cell receptor beta chains from a single sample sequenced in a study of blood T cells in healthy people across ages. Combining a sample-barcoded 5' primer with a J-beta primer mix, a second PCR ran for roughly 6 to 12 cycles. MiXCR, run by TCRdb on the 5' RACE reads, gives a single entry per CDR3 protein. This table has some 1.7 million distinct CDR3 sequences, under 30% appearing once. What was sequenced was blood. The receptors derive from a woman aged 30 to 39 in good health.

The chain is built from TRBV7-9 and TRBJ2-5; 7 bases fit TRBD2. Per germline, CDR1 SEHNR and CDR2 FQNEAQ (reference sequence). V lost 4 bases and J lost 5; bases outside the gene matches: 7. There are 14 residues in the CDR3. The CDR3 spells CASSSNSGTETQYF. As DNA, the CDR3 is TGTGCCAGCAGCTCTAACAGCGGGACGGAGACCCAGTACTTC.

The chain carries TRBV20-1 and TRBJ1-4, with D uncertain. CDR1 is DFQATT and CDR2 is SNEGSKA in the germline V gene (reference sequence). V dropped 6 bases and J dropped 3 bases, with 11 bases sitting between them. This CDR3 contains 13 residues. CDR3 in DNA: TGCAGTGCCCGACTAGGTTCTAATGAAAAACTGTTTTTT. It codes for CSARLGSNEKLFF.

A word on this clonotype: The junction and the germline gene differ at one end; a read error may be behind it. The chain carries TRBV29-1 and TRBJ2-6; unclear D gene. This CDR3 region has 15 residues. Germline CDR1 is SQVTM and CDR2 is ANQGSEA. The CDR3 here is CSVEDRSSEANVLTF. CDR3 nucleotide sequence: TGCAGCGTTGAAGATAGGAGCTCTGAGGCCAACGTCCTGACTTTC.

This sequence joins TRBV5-1 and TRBJ2-2; 10 bases match TRBD2. The V gene's germline CDR1 is SGHRS and CDR2 YFSETQ. CDR3 length: 16 residues. J gave up 5 bases and V 6 bases, and 10 bases lay outside the gene matches. In nucleotides, the CDR3 is TGCGCCAGCAAAGTACAGCGGGGGGGCCCGACCGGGGAGCTGTTTTTT. It codes for CASKVQRGGPTGELFF.

At least ten counts were recorded for this clonotype. J is TRBJ2-5 and V is TRBV2, with TRBD1 matching over 7 bases. The V gene end was trimmed by 11 bases and the J gene end by 7 bases; junction bases not matched to a gene: 10. Germline V gene data show CDR1 as SNHLY and CDR2 as FYNNEI. The CDR3 length is 12 residues. For the CDR3, the DNA is TGTGCCGGTTACAGGGGTGAGGGGACCCAGTACTTC. This gives the protein CAGYRGEGTQYF. Full variable domain (missing parts from reference TRBV2 and TRBJ2-5): EPEVTQTPSHQVTQMGQEVILRCVPISNHLYFYWYRQILGQKVEFLVSFYNNEISEKSEIFDDQFSVERPDGSNFTLKIRSTKLEDSAMYFCAGYRGEGTQYFGPGTRLLVL.

This clonotype showed up many times. V usage is TRBV10-3 and J usage is TRBJ2-7, with 8 positions matching TRBD1. The CDR3 is made up of 14 amino acids. After removal of 0 bases from V and 2 bases from J, the junction contained 0 bases not matched to a gene. Germline values: CDR1 ENHRY, CDR2 SYGVKD. The CDR3 protein is CAISESTGAYEQYF. The CDR3 nucleotides read TGTGCCATCAGTGAGTCGACAGGGGCCTACGAGCAGTACTTC.

Concerning this clonotype itself: At one end, the junction sequence differs from germline, possibly due to a read error. This chain joins TRBV20-1 and TRBJ2-1; 11 bases agree with TRBD2. CDR3 length: 16 residues. Germline V gene lookup returns CDR1 DFQATT and CDR2 SNEGSKA (reference sequence). The CDR3 nucleotides read TGCAGTGCTGAGAGGACTAGCGGGCCCTCCTGCAATGAGCAGTTCTTC. It encodes CSAERTSGPSCNEQFF.

The chain combines TRBV20-1 with TRBJ2-1, with D possibly matching TRBD1 (7 bases). There are 13 residues in the CDR3. Trimming shortened V by 7 bases and J by 4 bases, and 14 bases separated the two germline ends. The germline CDR1 and CDR2 sequences are DFQATT and SNEGSKA (reference sequence). The chain's CDR3 is CSVRQGGYNEQFF. The CDR3 DNA is TGCAGTGTTCGGCAGGGGGGATACAATGAGCAGTTCTTC.

The gene calls are TRBV20-1 and TRBJ2-2; D is undetermined. Germline CDR1 reads DFQATT; CDR2 reads SNEGSKA (reference sequence). The CDR3 has 12 residues. V shed 3 bases and J shed 7 bases, with 9 bases lying between them. The CDR3 is CSASLNFGELFF. The DNA for the CDR3 is TGCAGTGCTAGCTTAAACTTCGGGGAGCTGTTTTTT.

CDR3 amino acids: CASSLRAKSGGANPETQYF. The CDR3 bases are TGCGCCAGCAGCTTGCGGGCGAAAAGCGGGGGGGCTAATCCGGAGACCCAGTACTTC. This chain links TRBV5-1 with TRBJ2-5, with 10 bases fitting TRBD2. The CDR3 contains 19 residues. The V segment lost 1 base and the J segment 5 bases; nucleotides outside the gene matches: 17. Germline V gives CDR1 SGHRS, CDR2 YFSETQ.

This clonotype was seen more than once but under ten times. The chain combines TRBV5-5 with TRBJ1-2; 8 nucleotides line up with TRBD1. Trimming cost V 4 bases and J 0 bases; bases outside gene matches: 11. The CDR3 covers 17 residues. CDR1 SGHKS and CDR2 YYEKEE come from the germline V gene (reference sequence). The CDR3 spells CASSPRTGPAANYGYTF. DNA for the CDR3: TGTGCCAGCAGCCCTCGGACAGGGCCCGCTGCTAACTATGGCTACACCTTC.

V gene TRBV7-9 combines with J gene TRBJ2-1; D tentatively reads TRBD1 or TRBD2 (6 bases each). The V end lost 6 bases, the J end lost 3 bases, and 12 bases lay between the germline ends. The CDR3 extends over 14 amino acids. Germline values: CDR1 SEHNR, CDR2 FQNEAQ (reference sequence). The CDR3 nucleotides read TGTGCCAGCAGAGGGGGGACCAGCTACAATGAGCAGTTCTTC. This gives the protein CASRGGTSYNEQFF.

The chain recombines TRBV7-9 with TRBJ1-1; possibly TRBD1 for D (5 bases). V gave up 4 bases and J gave up 3 bases, with 9 bases separating them. Germline V lookup: CDR1 SEHNR, CDR2 FQNEAQ (reference sequence). The CDR3 totals 13 residues. The CDR3 spells CASSWQGDTEAFF. Here the CDR3 DNA reads TGTGCCAGCAGCTGGCAAGGGGACACTGAAGCTTTCTTT.

The CDR3 protein is CASGESGWSTDTQYF. The CDR3 DNA follows: TGTGCCAGCGGTGAAAGCGGGTGGAGCACAGATACGCAGTATTTT. The chain carries TRBV7-9 and TRBJ2-3, with D perhaps matching TRBD2 (6 bases). Germline assignment: CDR1 SEHNR and CDR2 FQNEAQ (reference sequence). Trimming cost V 8 bases and J 0 bases, with 15 bases left between them. This CDR3 spans 15 amino acids.

This clonotype was detected ten times or more. The chain joins TRBV29-1 to TRBJ2-7, with 7 bases identical to TRBD2. The CDR3 consists of 13 residues. With V trimmed by 4 bases and J by 1 base, 4 bases remained unmatched. CDR1 and CDR2 from the germline V gene are SQVTM and ANQGSEA. The CDR3 protein is CSVGTAGSYEQYF. DNA of the CDR3: TGCAGCGTTGGAACAGCGGGGTCCTACGAGCAGTACTTC.

A word on this clonotype: Because the CDR3 is missing its conserved closing phenylalanine or tryptophan, this is likely a read error. The chain couples TRBV29-1 to TRBJ2-1, with TRBD1 matching 8 bases. Germline values: CDR1 SQVTM, CDR2 ANQGSEA. The CDR3 covers 12 residues. The V and J ends lost 6 bases and 8 bases, in that order; junction bases with no gene match: 6. The DNA for the CDR3 is TGCAGCGTCGCAGGACAGGGCCATGAGCAGTTCTGC. It is translated as CSVAGQGHEQFC.

As for this clonotype: This may be a read error: a much more frequent sequence differs by one nucleotide. CDR3 nucleotides: TGTGCCAGCAGCCCCCGCTTACTAGCGGGGGGTGCCTACGAGCAGTACTTC. It specifies CASSPRLLAGGAYEQYF. The chain carries TRBV7-2 and TRBJ2-7; 12 bases agree with TRBD2. The CDR3 is 17 amino acids. CDR1 and CDR2 (germline): SGHTA, FQGNSA. With V trimmed by 5 bases and J by 2 bases, 10 bases remained unmatched.

There are a few counts of this clonotype. This chain joins TRBV11-2 and TRBJ1-2; 10 nucleotides match TRBD1. Germline V lookup: CDR1 SGHAT, CDR2 FQNNGV. J gave up 8 bases and V 4 bases, and 10 bases lay outside the gene matches. CDR3 length equals 15 residues. The CDR3 region is CASSSSGQGIFGYTF. For the CDR3, the DNA is TGTGCCAGCAGCTCCTCGGGACAGGGGATCTTCGGCTACACCTTC.